This entry lists 19 T cell receptor beta chains sequenced from one sample in a study of cytomegalovirus exposure and HLA in healthy donors. Assay: immunoSEQ multiplex PCR; the TCRdb copy retains only in-frame clones and omits some. The table includes about 54,000 clones, roughly nine tenths detected once. Sequenced input: PBMCs. The receptors derive from a woman in her late teens or twenties in good health and CMV-seropositive.

This clone has more than one count but fewer than ten. The chain carries TRBV29-1 and TRBJ2-5; no clear D. V lost 7 bases and J 1 base, leaving 4 bases between the germline ends. This CDR3 has 10 residues. CDR1 and CDR2 (germline): SQVTM, ANQGSEA. The CDR3 nucleotides read TGCAGCGCCGGCCAAGAGACCCAGTACTTC. Amino acid sequence: CSAGQETQYF. Full variable domain (rest looked up from reference TRBV29-1 and TRBJ2-5): SAVISQKPSRDICQRGTSLTIQCQVDSQVTMMFWYRQQPGQSLTLIATANQGSEATYESGFVIDKFPISRPNLTFSTLTVSNMSPEDSSIYLCSAGQETQYFGPGTRLLVL.

This clone occurred a few times. V and J are TRBV5-5 and TRBJ1-1, with 10 nucleotides matching TRBD1. This CDR3 spans 16 amino acids. Germline V gene lookup returns CDR1 SGHKS and CDR2 YYEKEE (reference sequence). The trim removed 1 base at V and 11 bases at J, leaving 14 bases unmatched. The CDR3 bases are TGTGCCAGCAGCTTGACCCCTCGGGACAGGGGAGATATGGCTTTCTTT. It specifies CASSLTPRDRGDMAFF.

The V and J genes are TRBV28 and TRBJ1-5, with 7 bases that match TRBD1. J gave up 3 bases and V 4 bases, and 9 bases lay outside the gene matches. The CDR3 loop spans 16 amino acids. Germline CDR1 and CDR2: MDHEN and SYDVKM. CDR3 bases: TGTGCCAGCAGTTCACTCCGGACAGGAGACAATCAGCCCCAGCATTTT. Amino acids: CASSSLRTGDNQPQHF.

In this sample, this clone turned up once. This CDR3 is CASRTDLTDTQYF. The CDR3 DNA reads TGCGCCTCTAGGACAGACCTCACAGATACGCAGTATTTT. The genes are TRBV5-1 and TRBJ2-3; D might be TRBD1 (6 bases). The CDR3 loop spans 13 amino acids. V lost 10 bases and J 2 bases, leaving 14 bases between the germline ends. CDR1 is SGHRS and CDR2 is YFSETQ in the germline V gene.

This clone was observed a single time. The CDR3 loop is CASGIPGETEAFF. The CDR3, as DNA: TGTGCCAGCGGGATCCCCGGGGAGACTGAAGCTTTCTTT. The V gene is TRBV27, the J gene TRBJ1-1; D gene uncertain. This CDR3 is 13 amino acids long. Germline CDR1 reads MNHEY; CDR2 reads SMNVEV (reference sequence). Trimming cost V 8 bases and J 5 bases, with 15 bases left between them.

The V call is TRBV7-9, the J call TRBJ1-2, with TRBD1 matching over 11 bases. With 1 base clipped from V and 7 bases from J, the junction kept 8 bases outside the gene matches. The germline V gene has CDR1 SEHNR and CDR2 FQNEAQ (reference sequence). The CDR3 consists of 16 residues. The CDR3 region is CASSLEIGQGASGYTF. The CDR3, as DNA: TGTGCCAGCAGCTTAGAGATCGGACAGGGGGCGTCTGGCTACACCTTC. The full variable domain, completed using reference TRBV7-9 and TRBJ1-2, is DTGVSQNPRHKITKRGQNVTFRCDPISEHNRLYWYRQTLGQGPEFLTYFQNEAQLEKSRLLSDRFSAERPKGSFSTLEIQRTEQGDSAMYLCASSLEIGQGASGYTFGSGTRLTVV.

J is TRBJ1-1 and V is TRBV19, with D possibly TRBD1 on 5 matching bases. The germline CDR1 and CDR2 sequences are LNHDA and SQIVND (reference sequence). CDR3 length equals 14 residues. V was shortened by 7 bases and J by 2 bases, with 14 bases between the two germline ends. The CDR3 DNA sequence: TGTGCCAGTACCTTCGTGGGGCGTAACACTGAAGCTTTCTTT. Its protein product is CASTFVGRNTEAFF.

Here the CDR3 reads CASSSAGANQPQHF. In DNA form, the CDR3 reads TGTGCCAGCAGTTCGGCAGGGGCGAATCAGCCCCAGCATTTT. The chain is built from TRBV6-6 and TRBJ1-5; the D gene is possibly TRBD1 (6 bases). The CDR3 runs to 14 residues. Trimming stripped 4 bases from V and 4 bases from J, with 11 bases between. Germline-derived CDR1 and CDR2 are MNHNY and SVGAGI (reference sequence).

V usage is TRBV15 and J usage is TRBJ2-3; 9 bases map to TRBD1. From germline, CDR1 is LNHNV and CDR2 YYDKDF (reference sequence). This CDR3 is 15 amino acids long. V shed 5 bases and J 3 bases; nucleotides not matched to a gene: 6. CDR3 residues: CATSPDRGMTDTQYF. The CDR3 DNA reads TGTGCCACCAGCCCGGACAGGGGAATGACAGATACGCAGTATTTT.

The chain uses TRBV4-1 and TRBJ2-7; 7 bases line up with TRBD1. The CDR3 consists of 19 residues. Looked up from germline, CDR1 is MGHRA and CDR2 is YSYEKL. Losses at the gene ends were 1 base for V and 2 bases for J; bases not matched to a gene: 17. The CDR3 sequence: CASSQGTGAKGGLPYEQYF. CDR3 DNA sequence: TGCGCCAGCAGCCAAGGGACAGGAGCGAAAGGGGGCCTTCCCTACGAGCAGTACTTC.

The genes are TRBV28 and TRBJ2-7, with 10 bases aligning to TRBD1. The germline V gene has CDR1 MDHEN and CDR2 SYDVKM. J gave up 2 bases and V 4 bases, and 5 bases lay outside the gene matches. CDR3 length equals 15 residues. The CDR3 coding sequence is TGTGCCAGCAGTTCTCCCGGGACAGGGGCCTACGAGCAGTACTTC. Amino acid sequence: CASSSPGTGAYEQYF.

This sequence joins TRBV27 and TRBJ2-7, with D possibly TRBD2 on 6 matching bases. V lost 4 bases and J lost 4, with 17 bases in between. CDR3 length: 15 amino acids. Germline CDR1 reads MNHEY; CDR2 reads SMNVEV (reference sequence). CDR3 coding DNA: TGTGCCAGCAGTTCCCGAGGAGGGGCCCGTTACGAGCAGTACTTC. Encoded protein: CASSSRGGARYEQYF.

The V gene is TRBV5-1, the J gene TRBJ1-3; D possibly corresponds to TRBD1 (6 bases). The CDR3 consists of 16 residues. Trimming removed 4 bases at V and 0 bases at J, with 14 bases between. CDR1 and CDR2 (germline): SGHRS, YFSETQ. The CDR3, as DNA: TGCGCCAGCAGCAATACTGTAGGGGGCTCTGGAAACACCATATATTTT. It specifies CASSNTVGGSGNTIYF.

The sample holds a few counts of this clone. The rearrangement joins TRBV15 to TRBJ1-5; D not resolved. Germline assignment: CDR1 LNHNV and CDR2 YYDKDF (reference sequence). The ends were cut back, 3 bases at V and 2 bases at J, with 11 bases in the middle. The CDR3 is 15 amino acids. The CDR3 DNA reads TGTGCCACCAGCAGGGGCGGGAGGGGCAATCAGCCCCAGCATTTT. This sequence encodes CATSRGGRGNQPQHF.

This clone was seen ten or more times. The chain combines TRBV4-2 with TRBJ2-2; D unresolved. Trimming removed 5 bases from V and 5 bases from J, with 15 bases in between. Germline CDR1 reads LGHNA; CDR2 reads YNFKEQ. The CDR3 consists of 15 residues. The CDR3 DNA follows: TGTGCCAGCAGCTTGGCCGCGGTTGTTACCGGGGAGCTGTTTTTT. Its translation is CASSLAAVVTGELFF.

The V and J genes are TRBV5-1 and TRBJ2-1; 8 nucleotides align to TRBD2. CDR3 size: 15 residues. V dropped 2 bases and J dropped 3; count of bases not matched to a gene: 4. The germline V gene encodes CDR1 SGHRS and CDR2 YFSETQ. In DNA, the CDR3 is TGCGCCAGCAGCTTAGCGGGGGACCTCTACAATGAGCAGTTCTTC. This gives the protein CASSLAGDLYNEQFF.

The CDR3 nucleotides read TGTGCCAGCAGCTCCAGGGAGACAGGGAGCTCCTACAATGAGCAGTTCTTC. The encoded protein is CASSSRETGSSYNEQFF. The chain employs TRBV11-2 and TRBJ2-1; 7 bases are shared with TRBD1. The CDR3 runs to 17 residues. CDR1 and CDR2 from the germline V gene are SGHAT and FQNNGV. V lost 4 bases and J lost 0; bases outside the gene matches: 9.

This clone was counted a single time. V gene TRBV5-6 combines with J gene TRBJ1-2; 7 bases map to TRBD1. V shed 4 bases and J 4 bases; nucleotides not matched to a gene: 10. The germline V gene has CDR1 SGHDT and CDR2 YYEEEE. This CDR3 spans 15 amino acids. CDR3 sequence: CASSLTTGMVYGYTF. DNA of the CDR3: TGTGCCAGCAGCCTTACGACAGGGATGGTCTATGGCTACACCTTC.

The chain has TRBV2 and TRBJ2-1, with D possibly being TRBD2 (5 bases). The germline V and J ends were trimmed by 0 bases and 2 bases, with 11 bases remaining between them. The CDR3 spans 16 residues. Per the germline V gene, CDR1 is SNHLY and CDR2 is FYNNEI. The chain's CDR3 is CASSEAMHGAYNEQFF. CDR3 nucleotide sequence: TGTGCCAGCAGTGAAGCAATGCACGGGGCCTACAATGAGCAGTTCTTC.